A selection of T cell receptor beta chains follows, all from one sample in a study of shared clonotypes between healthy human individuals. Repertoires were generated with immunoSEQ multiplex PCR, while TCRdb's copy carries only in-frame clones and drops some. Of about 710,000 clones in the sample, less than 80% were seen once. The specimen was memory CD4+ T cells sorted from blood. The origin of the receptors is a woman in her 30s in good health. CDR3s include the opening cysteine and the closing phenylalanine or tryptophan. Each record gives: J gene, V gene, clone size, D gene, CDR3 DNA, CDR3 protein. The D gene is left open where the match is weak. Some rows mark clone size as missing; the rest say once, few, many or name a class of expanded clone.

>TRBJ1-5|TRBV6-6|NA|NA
TGTGCCAGCAGCCCGGGTTCCGTCAATCAGCCCCAGCATTTT
CASSPGSVNQPQHF
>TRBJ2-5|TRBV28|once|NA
TGTGCCAGCAGTTTAGGGGGTTTCTGGGAGACCCAGTACTTC
CASSLGGFWETQYF
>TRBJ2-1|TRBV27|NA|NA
TGTGCCAGCAGTCCACAGGTGAGGGGTTACAATGAGCAGTTCTTC
CASSPQVRGYNEQFF
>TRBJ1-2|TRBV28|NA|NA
TGTGCCAGCAATCTCCCTTACTATGGCTACACCTTC
CASNLPYYGYTF
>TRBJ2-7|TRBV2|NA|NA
TGTGCCAGCAGTCTACAGGGTGTCCCCTACGAGCAGTACTTC
CASSLQGVPYEQYF
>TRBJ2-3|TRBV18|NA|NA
TGTGCCAGCTCACCGACAACAGATACGCAGTATTTT
CASSPTTDTQYF
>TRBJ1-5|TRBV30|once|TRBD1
TGTGCCTGGAACGACAGGGGGCGTGGTAGCAATCAGCCCCAGCATTTT
CAWNDRGRGSNQPQHF
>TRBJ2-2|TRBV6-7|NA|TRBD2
TGTGCCAGCAGTCCGCCGGAGCGGGAGGGGCTCTTCGCCGGGGAGCTGTTTTTT
CASSPPEREGLFAGELFF
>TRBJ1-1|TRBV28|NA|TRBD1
TGTGCCAGCAGTTTGAACAGGGGACCTGAAGCTTTCTTT
CASSLNRGPEAFF
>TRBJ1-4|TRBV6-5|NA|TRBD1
TGTGCCAGCAGCCGGACAGGGGGAAATAATGAAAAACTGTTTTTT
CASSRTGGNNEKLFF
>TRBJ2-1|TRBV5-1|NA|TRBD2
TGCGCCAGCAGCAAGTCTAGCGGGGGCTACAATGAGCAGTTCTTC
CASSKSSGGYNEQFF
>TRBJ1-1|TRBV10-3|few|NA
TGTGCCATCAGTGAAGTGGAAGGTGAAGCTTTCTTT
CAISEVEGEAFF
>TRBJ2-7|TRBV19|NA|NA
TGTGCCAGTAGTATAGCGCTCGGGGGCTACGAGCAGTACTTC
CASSIALGGYEQYF
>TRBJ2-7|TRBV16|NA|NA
TGTGCCAGCAGCCAATTCTACGGGGGTGGATCCTACGAGCAGTACTTC
CASSQFYGGGSYEQYF
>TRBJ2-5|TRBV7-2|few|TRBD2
TGTGCCAGCAGCTTAGTTGGCGGGAGGAGGGAGACCCAGTACTTC
CASSLVGGRRETQYF
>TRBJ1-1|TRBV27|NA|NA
TGTGCCAGCAGTTCGAGACAGGTTATGAACACTGAAGCTTTCTTT
CASSSRQVMNTEAFF
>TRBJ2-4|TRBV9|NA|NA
TGTGCCAGCAGTCAGGGAATTAAGGAAAGCATTCAGTACTTC
CASSQGIKESIQYF
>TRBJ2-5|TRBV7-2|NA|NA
TGTGCCAGCAGCCGAATTGAGACCCAGTACTTC
CASSRIETQYF
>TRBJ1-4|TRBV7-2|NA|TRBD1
TGTGCCAGCAGCTCACCGGGACAGGGACTCGAAAAACTGTTTTTT
CASSSPGQGLEKLFF
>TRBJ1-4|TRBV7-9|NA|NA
TGTGCCAGCAGCCTCGTGACAGTTACTAATGAAAAACTGTTTTTT
CASSLVTVTNEKLFF
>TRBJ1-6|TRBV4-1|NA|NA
TGCGCCAGCAGCCAAGAGTGGGAGGGTCTATCTCAACAGGGAAATAATTCACCCCTCCACTTT
CASSQEWEGLSQQGNNSPLHF
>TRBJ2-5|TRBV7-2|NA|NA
TGTGCCAGCAGCTTAGTTCCCCTAGTAGGGGAGACCCAGTACTTC
CASSLVPLVGETQYF
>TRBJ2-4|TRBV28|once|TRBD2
TGTGCCAGCAGCCCCCGAGCGGGAGAGGGCAAAAACATTCAGTACTTC
CASSPRAGEGKNIQYF
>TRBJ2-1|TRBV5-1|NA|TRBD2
TGCGCCAGCAGCTTGGTGGCGGGAGGGCCTGATGAGCAGTTCTTC
CASSLVAGGPDEQFF
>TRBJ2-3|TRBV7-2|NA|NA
TGTGCCAGCAGCTTAACCGGTGGAGTTACGCAGTATTTT
CASSLTGGVTQYF
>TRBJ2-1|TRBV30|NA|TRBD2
TGTGCCTGGAGTCGCGGGAGGGAAGATGAGCAGTTCTTC
CAWSRGREDEQFF
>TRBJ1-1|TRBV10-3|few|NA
TGTGCCATCAGTGAGTCGATAAGCCTCACGGGCGGAGCTTTCTTT
CAISESISLTGGAFF
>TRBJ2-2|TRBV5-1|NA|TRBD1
TGCGCCAGCAGCTACGGGACAGAAGCCGGGGAGCTGTTTTTT
CASSYGTEAGELFF
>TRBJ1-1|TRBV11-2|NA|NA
TGTGCCAGCAGCTCACAGGGTTTGGTGAACACTGAAGCTTTCTTT
CASSSQGLVNTEAFF
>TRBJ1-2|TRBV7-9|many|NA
TGTGCCTGCACAACCACGGGCTCTAACTATGGCTACACCTTC
CACTTTGSNYGYTF
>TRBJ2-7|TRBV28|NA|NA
TGTGCCAGCAGTTTTCAAACTTCATACGAGCAGTACTTC
CASSFQTSYEQYF
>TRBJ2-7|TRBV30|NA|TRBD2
TGTGCCTGGAGCCCTTTTGACTCCGGACTAGCGGGAGCCCGCTACGAGCAGTACTTC
CAWSPFDSGLAGARYEQYF
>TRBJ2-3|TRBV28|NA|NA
TGTGCCAGCAGTGGGCTCCCGGGACTCCCCTCGGGGGCGCAGTATTTT
CASSGLPGLPSGAQYF
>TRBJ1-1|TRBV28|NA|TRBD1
TGTGCCAGCAGTCTGCCCCGACAGGGGGCTGAAGCTTTCTTT
CASSLPRQGAEAFF
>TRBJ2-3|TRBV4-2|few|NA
TGTGCCAGCAGCCGACCGGGCTCTCCAACAGATACGCAGTATTTT
CASSRPGSPTDTQYF
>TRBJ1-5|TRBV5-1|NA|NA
TGCGCCAGCAGCTTGCAAGGGAACCCCAATCAGCCCCAGCATTTT
CASSLQGNPNQPQHF
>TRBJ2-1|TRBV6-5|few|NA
TGTGCCAGCAGTTACTTCTCGAGGGGCTCCTACAATGAGCAGTTCTTC
CASSYFSRGSYNEQFF
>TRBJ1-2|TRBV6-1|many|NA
TGTGCCAGCAGTCCACGACAACGCTATGGCTACACCTTC
CASSPRQRYGYTF
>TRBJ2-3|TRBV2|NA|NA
TGTGCCAGCAGTAGCTCTTCTGCAGATACGCAGTATTTT
CASSSSSADTQYF
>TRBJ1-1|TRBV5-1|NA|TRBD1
TGCGCCAGCAGCTTGGCCGGCAGGGGGCTGGGCACTGAAGCTTTCTTT
CASSLAGRGLGTEAFF
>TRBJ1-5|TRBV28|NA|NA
TGTGCCAGCAGTTTGTATGGCAATCAGCCCCAGCATTTT
CASSLYGNQPQHF
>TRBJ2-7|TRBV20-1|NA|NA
TGCAGTGCGCAGGAGGGGCGCGAGCAGTACTTC
CSAQEGREQYF
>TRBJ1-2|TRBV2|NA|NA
TGTGCCAGCAGTGATAACAACTATGGCTACACCTTC
CASSDNNYGYTF